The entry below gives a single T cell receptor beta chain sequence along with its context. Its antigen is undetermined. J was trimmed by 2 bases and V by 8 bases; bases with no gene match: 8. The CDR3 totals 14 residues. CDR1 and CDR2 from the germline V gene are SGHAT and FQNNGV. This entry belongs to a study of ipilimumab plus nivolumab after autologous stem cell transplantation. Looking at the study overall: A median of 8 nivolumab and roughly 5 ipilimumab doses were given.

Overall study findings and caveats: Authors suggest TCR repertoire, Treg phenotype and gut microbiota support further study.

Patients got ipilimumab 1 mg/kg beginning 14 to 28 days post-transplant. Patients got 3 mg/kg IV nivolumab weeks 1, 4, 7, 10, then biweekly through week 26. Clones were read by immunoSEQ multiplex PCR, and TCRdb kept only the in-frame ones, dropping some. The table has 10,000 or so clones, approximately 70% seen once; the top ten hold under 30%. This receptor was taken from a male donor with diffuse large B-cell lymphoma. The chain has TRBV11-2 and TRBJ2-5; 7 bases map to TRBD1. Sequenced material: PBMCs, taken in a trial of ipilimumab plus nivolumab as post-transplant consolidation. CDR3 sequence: CASAGTVVQETQYF. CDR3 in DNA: TGTGCCAGCGCCGGGACAGTCGTACAAGAGACCCAGTACTTC.